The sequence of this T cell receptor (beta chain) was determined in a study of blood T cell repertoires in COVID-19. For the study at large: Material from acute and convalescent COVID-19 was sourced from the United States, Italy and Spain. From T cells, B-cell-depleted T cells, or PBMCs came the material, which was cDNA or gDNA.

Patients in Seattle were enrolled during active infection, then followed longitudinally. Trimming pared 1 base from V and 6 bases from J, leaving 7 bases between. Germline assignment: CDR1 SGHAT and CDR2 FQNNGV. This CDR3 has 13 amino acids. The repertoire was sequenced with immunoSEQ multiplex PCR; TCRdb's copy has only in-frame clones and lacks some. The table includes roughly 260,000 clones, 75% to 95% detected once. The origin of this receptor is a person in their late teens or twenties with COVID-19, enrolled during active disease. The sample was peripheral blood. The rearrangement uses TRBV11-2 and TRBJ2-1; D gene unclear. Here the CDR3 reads CASSLVVRNEQFF. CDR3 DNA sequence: TGTGCCAGCAGCTTAGTCGTCCGCAATGAGCAGTTCTTC.